One sample yielded the 3 T cell receptor beta chains listed below, sequenced in a study of blood T cell repertoires in COVID-19. TCRdb's table, derived via immunoSEQ multiplex PCR, lists solely in-frame clones and lacks some. The profile shows about 29,000 clones, approximately 87% of them singletons. Sequencing was done on a sample of peripheral blood. The receptor set was obtained from a human donor with active COVID-19. The donor label of this sample is uncertain.

The CDR3 loop is CASSMGAGASTDTQYF. CDR3 nucleotides: TGTGCCAGTAGTATGGGCGCGGGGGCTAGCACAGATACGCAGTATTTT. This rearrangement joins TRBV19 to TRBJ2-3; D might be TRBD2 (7 bases). This CDR3 region has 16 residues. In germline, CDR1 is LNHDA, CDR2 SQIVND (reference sequence). The ends were cut back, 3 bases at V and 0 bases at J, with 13 bases in the middle.

The chain recombines TRBV6-6 with TRBJ2-2, with a tentative D call TRBD2 (6 bases). Between the trimmed V and J ends, which lost 3 bases and 5 bases, there was a span of 13 bases. CDR1 MNHNY and CDR2 SVGAGI come from the germline V gene (reference sequence). There are 15 residues in the CDR3. For the CDR3, the DNA is TGTGCCAGCAGTTATGGGGGGAAGGTAACCGGGGAGCTGTTTTTT. Its translation is CASSYGGKVTGELFF.

The chain recombines TRBV13 with TRBJ2-7; 13 bases are shared with TRBD2. There are 17 residues in the CDR3. Germline V CDR1 and CDR2: PRHDT, FYEKMQ (reference sequence). The V segment lost 5 bases and the J segment 3 bases; nucleotides outside the gene matches: 10. CDR3 bases: TGTGCCAGCAGCCTCGTTGGACTAGCGGGGGTAAACTACGAGCAGTACTTC. It translates to CASSLVGLAGVNYEQYF.